The clone carrying this T cell receptor beta chain was counted at least ten times. Method: immunoSEQ multiplex PCR; TCRdb's copy keeps in-frame clones and lacks some. This sample comprises around 26,000 clones, none seen once only. The data derive from a study of T cells after posttransplantation cyclophosphamide. The receptor was isolated from a woman between 50 and 59 years old in good health, CMV-negative, and a related stem cell transplant donor. Sequences were obtained from PBMCs.

The CDR3, as DNA: TGCGCCAGCAGCTTGGTGGCCTCCTACGAGCAGTACTTC. Its translation is CASSLVASYEQYF. V and J are TRBV5-1 and TRBJ2-7; no clear D gene. V gave up 0 bases and J gave up 0 bases, with 4 bases separating them. The CDR3 consists of 13 residues. The germline CDR1 and CDR2 sequences are SGHRS and YFSETQ.